The clone carrying this TCR beta chain was picked up many times. The antigen is undetermined. The entry originates in a study of CD8 T cells in ankylosing spondylitis. Study conclusions and caveats: What seemed typical of ankylosing spondylitis blood was a TCR beta motif built from several highly homologous variants. Disease-linked clones bore a CD8+ phenotype and were relatively rare in peripheral blood. There was reportedly significant enrichment of clones that were disease-linked in matched ankylosing spondylitis synovial fluid.

TCRdb re-called the 5' RACE reads with MiXCR, one entry per CDR3 protein. The sample holds 150,000 to 200,000 distinct CDR3 sequences, approximately 12% seen once. Germline loops: CDR1 SGDLS, CDR2 YYNGEE. J was trimmed by 1 base and V by 4 bases; bases with no gene match: 5. There are 15 residues in the CDR3. The specimen was blood, either unsorted or a sorted T cell fraction (not recorded which). The V and J genes are TRBV9 and TRBJ2-7; 10 bases match TRBD1. This TCR came from a female donor with ankylosing spondylitis or in good health (not recorded which). In DNA form, the CDR3 reads TGTGCCAGCAGCTTTGGACAGGGGGTGTCCTACGAGCAGTACTTC. It specifies CASSFGQGVSYEQYF.